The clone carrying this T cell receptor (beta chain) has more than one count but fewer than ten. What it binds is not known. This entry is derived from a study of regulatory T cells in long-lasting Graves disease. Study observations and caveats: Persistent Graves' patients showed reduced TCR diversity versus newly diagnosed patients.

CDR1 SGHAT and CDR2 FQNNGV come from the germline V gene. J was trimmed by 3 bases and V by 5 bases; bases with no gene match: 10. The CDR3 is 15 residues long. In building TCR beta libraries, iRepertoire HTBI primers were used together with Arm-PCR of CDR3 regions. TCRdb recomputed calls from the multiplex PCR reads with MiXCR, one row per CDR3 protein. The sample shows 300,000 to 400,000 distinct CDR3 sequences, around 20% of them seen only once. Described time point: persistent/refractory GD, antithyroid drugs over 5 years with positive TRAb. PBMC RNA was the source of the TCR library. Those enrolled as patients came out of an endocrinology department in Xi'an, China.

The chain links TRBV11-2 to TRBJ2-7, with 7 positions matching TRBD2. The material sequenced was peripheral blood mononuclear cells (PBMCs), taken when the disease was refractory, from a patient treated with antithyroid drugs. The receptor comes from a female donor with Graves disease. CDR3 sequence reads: CASSLYGLVSYEQYF. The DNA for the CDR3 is TGTGCCAGCAGCCTTTATGGACTAGTTAGCTACGAGCAGTACTTC.